This entry lists 32 T cell receptor beta chains sequenced from one sample in a study of blood T cell repertoires in COVID-19. Profiling relied on immunoSEQ multiplex PCR, and the TCRdb table lists in-frame clones only, not all of them. The data contain tens of thousands of clones, around nine tenths of them singletons. The sequenced sample was peripheral blood. The receptors originated from a human donor in a cohort sampled during active COVID-19.

This sequence joins TRBV6-2 or TRBV6-3 and TRBJ1-1; D ambiguous. Trimming removed 4 bases from V and 1 base from J, with 4 bases in between. The CDR3 covers 12 residues. Germline V gene data show CDR1 as MNHEY and CDR2 as SVGEGT. This CDR3 is CASSLANTEAFF. CDR3 coding DNA: TGTGCCAGCAGTTTAGCGAACACTGAAGCTTTCTTT.

The rearrangement uses TRBV4-1 and TRBJ2-4; 13 positions match TRBD2. V was pared by 4 bases and J by 1 base, with 1 base of the junction left unmatched. The CDR3 runs to 16 residues. CDR1 and CDR2 (germline): MGHRA, YSYEKL. The CDR3 protein is CASSPGLAGAKNIQYF. As DNA, the CDR3 is TGCGCCAGCAGCCCGGGACTAGCGGGGGCCAAAAACATTCAGTACTTC.

The chain carries TRBV5-1 and TRBJ1-1; D call uncertain. The CDR3 runs 13 residues. The V gene's germline CDR1 is SGHRS and CDR2 YFSETQ. Between the trimmed V and J ends, which lost 0 bases and 1 base, there was a span of 4 bases. The CDR3 DNA sequence: TGCGCCAGCAGCTTGGAAGCGAACACTGAAGCTTTCTTT. Protein: CASSLEANTEAFF.

The chain couples TRBV5-1 to TRBJ2-1; no definite D call. The CDR3 loop spans 12 amino acids. Trimming cost V 4 bases and J 6 bases, with 8 bases left between them. Germline CDR1 reads SGHRS; CDR2 reads YFSETQ. CDR3 amino acids: CASSESSNEQFF. CDR3 in DNA: TGCGCCAGCAGCGAGTCTAGCAATGAGCAGTTCTTC.

The chain combines TRBV7-6 with TRBJ2-1; possible D gene TRBD2, 7 bases. Germline V gene sequence: CDR1 SGHVS, CDR2 FNYEAQ. V gave up 4 bases and J gave up 7 bases, with 14 bases separating them. The CDR3 loop spans 14 amino acids. CDR3 amino acids: CASSSRGGANEQFF. For the CDR3, the DNA is TGTGCCAGCAGCTCCCGTGGGGGGGCAAATGAGCAGTTCTTC.

CDR3 sequence (DNA): TGTGCCAGCAGCTTAGATGCAGTACAGGGGACCTATGGCTACACCTTC. It specifies CASSLDAVQGTYGYTF. This sequence joins TRBV7-8 and TRBJ1-2; 7 nucleotides match TRBD1. CDR3 size: 16 residues. The J segment lost 4 bases and the V segment lost 1 base, leaving 9 bases of the junction unmatched. Germline V CDR1 and CDR2: SGHVS, FQNEAQ.

The rearrangement joins TRBV6-2 or TRBV6-3 to TRBJ2-1; TRBD1 agrees at 10 bases. CDR3 length: 15 amino acids. V was pared by 3 bases and J by 8 bases, with 7 bases of the junction left unmatched. Germline V lookup: CDR1 MNHEY, CDR2 SVGEGT. The CDR3 bases are TGTGCCAGCAGTTATTTCGGGACAGGGGCCGATGAGCAGTTCTTC. Its protein is CASSYFGTGADEQFF.

This clone was seen just once. This rearrangement joins TRBV18 to TRBJ1-6; D gene ambiguous. Germline V CDR1 and CDR2: KGHSH, LQKENI. Trimming pared 1 base from V and 7 bases from J, leaving 8 bases between. The CDR3 sequence is 14 residues long. CDR3 in amino acids: CASSPLRENSPLHF. In DNA form, the CDR3 reads TGTGCCAGCTCACCACTCCGGGAGAATTCACCCCTCCACTTT.

This clone came up many times. The genes are TRBV7-9 and TRBJ2-7, with 7 bases fitting TRBD1. V shed 5 bases, J shed 0 bases, and the junction held 10 bases outside the gene matches. This CDR3 contains 16 residues. Germline values: CDR1 SEHNR, CDR2 FQNEAQ (reference sequence). The CDR3 loop is CASSITRTGLSYEQYF. As DNA, the CDR3 is TGTGCCAGCAGCATAACCCGGACAGGACTCTCCTACGAGCAGTACTTC.

The V and J genes are TRBV29-1 and TRBJ1-2, with 8 bases matching TRBD1. This CDR3 is built from 13 residues. Germline CDR1 reads SQVTM; CDR2 reads ANQGSEA. Losses at the gene ends were 4 bases for V and 5 bases for J; bases not matched to a gene: 6. The CDR3, as DNA: TGCAGCGTTGCTGGACAGGGATCTTATGGCTACACCTTC. Amino acids: CSVAGQGSYGYTF.

This chain uses TRBV7-2 with TRBJ1-5; D is uncertain. The V gene lost 1 base and the J gene lost 4 bases, with 5 bases spanning the gap. Germline V gene data show CDR1 as SGHTA and CDR2 as FQGNSA. CDR3 size: 13 residues. The CDR3 spells CASSLDRNQPQHF. As DNA, the CDR3 is TGTGCCAGCAGCTTAGATCGTAATCAGCCCCAGCATTTT.

The chain carries TRBV16 and TRBJ2-7, with unresolved D. The CDR3 runs to 15 residues. Trimming removed 3 bases from V and 3 bases from J, with 15 bases in between. Germline loops: CDR1 KGHSY, CDR2 FQNENV. In nucleotides, the CDR3 is TGTGCCAGCAGCCATGGCAGAAATGCAAACTACGAGCAGTACTTC. It codes for CASSHGRNANYEQYF. Full variable domain (rest looked up from reference TRBV16 and TRBJ2-7): GEEVAQTPKHLVRGEGQKAKLYCAPIKGHSYVFWYQQVLKNEFKFLISFQNENVFDETGMPKERFSAKCLPNSPCSLEIQATKLEDSAVYFCASSHGRNANYEQYFGPGTRLTVT.

J is TRBJ2-1 and V is TRBV10-3, with D uncertain. The V and J ends lost 11 bases and 3 bases respectively, with 11 bases between them. The CDR3 runs 12 residues. Germline V lookup: CDR1 ENHRY, CDR2 SYGVKD. Here the CDR3 DNA reads TGTGCCCATGGTCCGGGCTACAATGAGCAGTTCTTC. Translated, it gives CAHGPGYNEQFF.

The chain uses TRBV11-3 and TRBJ1-1; no clear D. The germline V and J ends were trimmed by 7 bases and 4 bases, with 10 bases remaining between them. Germline values: CDR1 SGHNT, CDR2 YENEEA. The CDR3 has 12 residues. The CDR3 loop is CASTGGGTEAFF. CDR3 DNA: TGTGCCAGCACCGGTGGAGGCACTGAAGCTTTCTTT.

CDR3: CASSSGTSRGYGYTF. CDR3 in DNA: TGTGCCAGCAGCTCCGGAACTTCTAGGGGGTATGGCTACACCTTC. The rearrangement links TRBV5-4 to TRBJ1-2; D is possibly TRBD1 (6 bases). This CDR3 has 15 amino acids. Germline assignment: CDR1 SGHNT and CDR2 YYREEE (reference sequence). With 3 bases removed from V and 5 bases from J, the gap between germline ends came to 17 bases. Complete variable domain (other parts from reference TRBV5-4 and TRBJ1-2): ETGVTQSPTHLIKTRGQQVTLRCSSQSGHNTVSWYQQALGQGPQFIFQYYREEENGRGNFPPRFSGLQFPNYSSELNVNALELDDSALYLCASSSGTSRGYGYTFGSGTRLTVV.

The chain couples TRBV7-3 to TRBJ1-6; 7 bases are a match to TRBD1. V was pared by 5 bases and J by 6 bases, with 4 bases of the junction left unmatched. Germline CDR1 reads SGHTA; CDR2 reads FQGTGA. The CDR3 runs to 14 residues. CDR3 nucleotides: TGTGCCAGCAGCCTGGGACAGCTTAATTCACCCCTCCACTTT. It yields the protein CASSLGQLNSPLHF.

V is TRBV7-9 and J is TRBJ1-4; 7 bases are a match to TRBD1. The length of the CDR3 is 15 residues. Trimming took 4 bases from V and 8 from J; bases not matched to a gene: 10. Germline V lookup: CDR1 SEHNR, CDR2 FQNEAQ (reference sequence). Written as DNA, the CDR3 is TGTGCCAGCAGCTCACAGGGGCCGAGAATGGAAAAACTGTTTTTT. Amino acid sequence: CASSSQGPRMEKLFF.

V usage is TRBV3-1 (or the pseudogene TRBV3-2) and J usage is TRBJ2-7, with 9 bases lining up with TRBD2. The CDR3 extends over 16 amino acids. The V segment lost 1 base and the J segment 0 bases; nucleotides outside the gene matches: 4. The V gene's germline CDR1 is LGHDT and CDR2 YNNKEL (reference sequence). The CDR3 DNA reads as TGTGCCAGCAGCCAAGTAGGAGCGGGGGGCTCCTACGAGCAGTACTTC. It encodes CASSQVGAGGSYEQYF.

The chain has TRBV7-2 and TRBJ2-7; a weak D match, TRBD2 (7 bases). Trimming pared 5 bases from V and 7 bases from J, leaving 15 bases between. Germline V lookup: CDR1 SGHTA, CDR2 FQGNSA. CDR3 length: 13 amino acids. DNA of the CDR3: TGTGCCAGCAGCCAGGGGCGGGAGAGGGAGCAGTACTTC. Its translation is CASSQGREREQYF.

The chain employs TRBV6-2 or TRBV6-3 and TRBJ1-6; a possible D gene is TRBD1 (6 bases). Trimming shortened V by 6 bases and J by 13 bases, and 22 bases separated the two germline ends. The CDR3 totals 15 residues. CDR1 MNHEY and CDR2 SVGEGT come from the germline V gene. In DNA form, the CDR3 reads TGTGCCAGCAGCCCCCCGTCAGGGGAAGATAGGCCCCTCCACTTT. Its translation is CASSPPSGEDRPLHF.

The chain combines TRBV3-1 (or the pseudogene TRBV3-2) with TRBJ2-7; TRBD1 matches 7 bases. This CDR3 has 13 amino acids. CDR1 is LGHDT, CDR2 YNNKEL, per germline (reference sequence). V lost 5 bases, J lost 5 bases, and 6 bases stayed unmatched. The CDR3 DNA reads as TGTGCCAGCAGCTCGGGACAGCCCAACGAGCAGTACTTC. Its translation: CASSSGQPNEQYF.

The J gene is TRBJ2-3, the V gene TRBV7-3; 8 nucleotides agree with TRBD2. V lost 1 base, J lost 5 bases, and 8 bases stayed unmatched. The CDR3 consists of 16 residues. The germline V gene has CDR1 SGHTA and CDR2 FQGTGA. The CDR3 loop is CASSLSSGGGRDTQYF. DNA for the CDR3: TGTGCCAGCAGCTTAAGCAGCGGGGGCGGGAGAGATACGCAGTATTTT.

The V call is TRBV2, the J call TRBJ1-5, with 8 bases that match TRBD1. The CDR3 runs to 19 residues. After removal of 6 bases from V and 0 bases from J, the junction contained 16 bases not matched to a gene. Germline CDR1 and CDR2: SNHLY and FYNNEI. CDR3 sequence: CASRTNRTGSPSSNQPQHF. In nucleotides, the CDR3 is TGTGCCAGCAGGACAAATAGGACAGGGTCCCCCTCTAGCAATCAGCCCCAGCATTTT.

The chain joins TRBV6-4 to TRBJ1-1, with 7 bases identical to TRBD1. The CDR3 extends over 12 amino acids. Germline loops: CDR1 MRHNA, CDR2 SNTAGT. V shed 9 bases, J shed 4 bases, and the junction held 5 bases outside the gene matches. The DNA of the CDR3 is TGTGCCAGAAAACAGGGGATCACTGAAGCTTTCTTT. The encoded protein is CARKQGITEAFF.

Only one count was recorded for this clone. The rearrangement uses TRBV5-1 and TRBJ2-7; the D gene is possibly TRBD1 (5 bases). V lost 0 bases, J lost 0 bases, and 10 bases lay in between. Germline V gene sequence: CDR1 SGHRS, CDR2 YFSETQ. The CDR3 contains 15 residues. Here the CDR3 reads CASSLGGSYSYEQYF. The CDR3 DNA follows: TGCGCCAGCAGCTTGGGGGGCTCCTACTCCTACGAGCAGTACTTC.

The chain is built from TRBV7-2 and TRBJ2-7; 13 bases match TRBD2. CDR1 SGHTA and CDR2 FQGNSA come from the germline V gene. The CDR3 length is 16 residues. Trimming cost V 0 bases and J 3 bases; bases outside gene matches: 2. The CDR3 loop reads CASSLAWTSGSYEQYF. The CDR3 DNA sequence: TGTGCCAGCAGCTTAGCCTGGACTAGCGGGAGCTACGAGCAGTACTTC. Full variable domain (missing parts from reference TRBV7-2 and TRBJ2-7): GAGVSQSPSNKVTEKGKDVELRCDPISGHTALYWYRQSLGQGLEFLIYFQGNSAPDKSGLPSDRFSAERTGGSVSTLTIQRTQQEDSAVYLCASSLAWTSGSYEQYFGPGTRLTVT.

The rearrangement uses TRBV5-1 and TRBJ1-4; 9 bases are shared with TRBD1. J lost 5 bases, V lost 3 bases, and 29 bases had no gene match. The CDR3 loop spans 23 amino acids. The germline V gene encodes CDR1 SGHRS and CDR2 YFSETQ. CDR3 DNA: TGCGCCAGCAGCTCCTGTCCCGGGACAGGGTGCGGGGGAACTTGCCGATACAATGAAAAACTGTTTTTT. Its protein is CASSSCPGTGCGGTCRYNEKLFF. The full variable domain, completed using reference TRBV5-1 and TRBJ1-4, is KAGVTQTPRYLIKTRGQQVTLSCSPISGHRSVSWYQQTPGQGLQFLFEYFSETQRNKGNFPGRFSGRQFSNSRSEMNVSTLELGDSALYLCASSSCPGTGCGGTCRYNEKLFFGSGTQLSVL.

This clone came up once. The V call is TRBV5-1, the J call TRBJ2-5; 9 bases agree with TRBD1. This CDR3 has 15 residues. CDR1 and CDR2 (germline): SGHRS, YFSETQ. Losses at the gene ends were 4 bases for V and 2 bases for J; bases not matched to a gene: 6. CDR3 DNA sequence: TGCGCCAGCAGCCCCGGACAGGGGCGTCAAGAGACCCAGTACTTC. Protein: CASSPGQGRQETQYF.

For the CDR3, the DNA is TGCGCCAGCAGCCAAGAGGTTCGGACGGGGGGGCCTACAGATACGCAGTATTTT. The encoded protein is CASSQEVRTGGPTDTQYF. The J gene is TRBJ2-3, the V gene TRBV4-1; 8 nucleotides agree with TRBD2. Germline assignment: CDR1 MGHRA and CDR2 YSYEKL. Trimming took 0 bases from V and 3 from J; bases not matched to a gene: 11. The CDR3 length is 18 residues.

The chain is built from TRBV5-4 and TRBJ2-1; possibly TRBD2 for D (5 bases). This CDR3 is built from 13 residues. V lost 4 bases and J 9 bases, leaving 14 bases between the germline ends. CDR1 and CDR2 (germline): SGHNT, YYREEE (reference sequence). In nucleotides, the CDR3 is TGTGCCAGCAGCCCTTCGGGGTTTTCTGAGCAGTTCTTC. Protein sequence: CASSPSGFSEQFF.

This rearrangement joins TRBV18 to TRBJ1-1, with 12 nucleotides matching TRBD1. CDR3 length: 16 amino acids. Germline CDR1 and CDR2: KGHSH and LQKENI. V shed 9 bases and J 2 bases; nucleotides not matched to a gene: 10. The CDR3 protein is CASRGTGGAANTEAFF. For the CDR3, the DNA is TGTGCCAGTCGTGGGACAGGGGGCGCCGCAAACACTGAAGCTTTCTTT.

The chain uses TRBV27 and TRBJ1-3, with 9 bases that match TRBD1. The germline gives CDR1 MNHEY, CDR2 SMNVEV (reference sequence). V lost 8 bases, J lost 3 bases, and 8 bases stayed unmatched. The CDR3 length is 15 residues. CDR3 sequence reads: CASGVTGGRGNTIYF. The DNA for the CDR3 is TGTGCCAGCGGGGTTACAGGGGGCCGTGGAAACACCATATATTTT.